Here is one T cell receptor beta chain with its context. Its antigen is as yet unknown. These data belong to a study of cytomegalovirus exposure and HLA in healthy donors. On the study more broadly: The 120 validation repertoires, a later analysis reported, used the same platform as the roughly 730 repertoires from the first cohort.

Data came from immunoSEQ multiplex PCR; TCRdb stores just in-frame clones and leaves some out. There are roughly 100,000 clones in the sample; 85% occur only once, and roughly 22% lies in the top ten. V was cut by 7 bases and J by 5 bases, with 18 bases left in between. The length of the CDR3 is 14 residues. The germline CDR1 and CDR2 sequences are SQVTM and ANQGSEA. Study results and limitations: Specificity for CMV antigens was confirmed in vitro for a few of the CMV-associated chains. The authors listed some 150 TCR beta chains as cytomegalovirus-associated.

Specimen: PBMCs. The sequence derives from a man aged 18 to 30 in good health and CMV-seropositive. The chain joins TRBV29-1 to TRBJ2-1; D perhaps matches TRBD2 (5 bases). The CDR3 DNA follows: TGCAGCGCCATACTAGATTTCAGAGACAATGAGCAGTTCTTC. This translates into CSAILDFRDNEQFF.